Presented here are 25 T cell receptor beta chains from one specimen sequenced in a study of cytomegalovirus exposure and HLA in healthy donors. It was with 60 Vbeta and 13 Jbeta primers that the PCR ran. TCRdb keeps only in-frame clones here, not all; method: immunoSEQ multiplex PCR. Here the sample spans some 180,000 clones, about 12% being singletons. Sequencing was carried out using PBMCs. These receptors originate from a man aged 50 or older in good health and CMV-seropositive.

This clone has just a few counts. The V call is TRBV11-1, the J call TRBJ2-7; TRBD1 might be the D (6 bases). Trimming left V 5 bases short and J 2 bases short, with 13 bases between. In germline, CDR1 is SGHAT, CDR2 FQDESV (reference sequence). The CDR3 runs 14 residues. DNA for the CDR3: TGTGCCAGCAGCCGAAACAGGGTCACCTACGAGCAGTACTTC. It is translated as CASSRNRVTYEQYF.

The rearrangement uses TRBV6-5 and TRBJ2-2; 9 bases match TRBD2. Looked up from germline, CDR1 is MNHEY and CDR2 is SVGAGI. The V segment lost 10 bases and the J segment 3 bases; nucleotides outside the gene matches: 6. CDR3 length: 14 residues. This chain's CDR3 is CATTRGGYTGELFF. The CDR3 DNA is TGTGCCACCACGCGGGGGGGATACACCGGGGAGCTGTTTTTT.

This clone was counted only a few times. V usage is TRBV5-1 and J usage is TRBJ2-2, with D uncertain. Between the trimmed V and J ends, which lost 0 bases and 5 bases, there was a span of 11 bases. Germline assignment: CDR1 SGHRS and CDR2 YFSETQ. This CDR3 is 15 amino acids long. The CDR3 reads CASSLALGETGELFF. The CDR3 DNA follows: TGCGCCAGCAGCTTGGCCTTGGGCGAAACCGGGGAGCTGTTTTTT. The full variable domain, its missing parts supplied by reference TRBV5-1 and TRBJ2-2, is KAGVTQTPRYLIKTRGQQVTLSCSPISGHRSVSWYQQTPGQGLQFLFEYFSETQRNKGNFPGRFSGRQFSNSRSEMNVSTLELGDSALYLCASSLALGETGELFFGEGSRLTVL.

This chain connects TRBV4-1 to TRBJ2-1; 14 nucleotides line up with TRBD2. The germline gives CDR1 MGHRA, CDR2 YSYEKL. The CDR3 contains 16 residues. After removal of 8 bases from V and 0 bases from J, the junction contained 3 bases not matched to a gene. CDR3 DNA sequence: TGCGCCAGCGGACTAGCGGGGGGTAGCTCCTACAATGAGCAGTTCTTC. This gives the protein CASGLAGGSSYNEQFF.

The genes are TRBV5-4 and TRBJ1-6; 7 nucleotides match TRBD1. The length of the CDR3 is 15 residues. Losses at the gene ends were 5 bases for V and 3 bases for J; bases not matched to a gene: 5. Germline V gene sequence: CDR1 SGHNT, CDR2 YYREEE (reference sequence). The DNA for the CDR3 is TGTGCCAGCAGTTTCGGGACAGACTATAATTCACCCCTCCACTTT. This codes for CASSFGTDYNSPLHF.

The chain links TRBV5-1 to TRBJ1-1, with D possibly matching TRBD1 (5 bases). V lost 0 bases to trimming and J lost 3 bases, with 12 bases between them. The CDR3 length is 15 residues. CDR1 and CDR2 from the germline V gene are SGHRS and YFSETQ. CDR3 region: CASSLGFGGDTEAFF. The DNA of the CDR3 is TGCGCCAGCAGCTTGGGCTTCGGGGGGGACACTGAAGCTTTCTTT.

The chain employs TRBV5-1 and TRBJ2-3; 10 positions agree with TRBD2. V lost 1 base to trimming and J lost 5 bases; unmatched junction nucleotides: 7. CDR3 length: 16 amino acids. Per germline, CDR1 SGHRS and CDR2 YFSETQ. CDR3 sequence reads: CASSLLQRGGKDTQYF. The DNA for the CDR3 is TGCGCCAGCAGCTTGCTCCAGCGGGGGGGCAAAGATACGCAGTATTTT.

The chain is built from TRBV7-6 and TRBJ2-3; 10 nucleotides align to TRBD2. V shed 5 bases and J 2 bases; nucleotides not matched to a gene: 10. The CDR3 loop spans 17 amino acids. CDR1 is SGHVS and CDR2 is FNYEAQ in the germline V gene. The CDR3 nucleotides are TGTGCCAGCAGCCGCCGTCTAGCGGGGGCCATCACAGATACGCAGTATTTT. Its translation is CASSRRLAGAITDTQYF.

This clone was counted only a few times. This sequence joins TRBV4-2 and TRBJ2-7; D is ambiguous. The CDR3 consists of 13 residues. Germline CDR1 and CDR2: LGHNA and YNFKEQ. V gave up 1 base and J gave up 3 bases, with 7 bases separating them. CDR3 nucleotide sequence: TGTGCCAGCAGCCAAGGGCTTGGCTACGAGCAGTACTTC. It specifies CASSQGLGYEQYF.

The chain carries TRBV4-3 and TRBJ1-6; 8 bases agree with TRBD1. The CDR3 extends over 16 amino acids. V was clipped by 1 base and J by 10 bases; unmatched bases: 9. CDR1 is LGHNA and CDR2 is YSLEER in the germline V gene. The CDR3 is CASSQVGGQGRSPLHF. For the CDR3, the DNA is TGCGCCAGCAGCCAAGTTGGAGGACAGGGCAGATCACCCCTCCACTTT.

This clone was picked up a small number of times. This chain uses TRBV9 with TRBJ2-1; 12 bases align to TRBD2. Germline V lookup: CDR1 SGDLS, CDR2 YYNGEE. This CDR3 has 16 amino acids. The trim removed 4 bases at V and 4 bases at J, leaving 6 bases unmatched. The CDR3, as DNA: TGTGCCAGCAGCCTCGGGACTAGCGGGCAGTACAATGAGCAGTTCTTC. This gives the protein CASSLGTSGQYNEQFF. Variable domain in full (rest from reference TRBV9 and TRBJ2-1): DSGVTQTPKHLITATGQRVTLRCSPRSGDLSVYWYQQSLDQGLQFLIQYYNGEERAKGNILERFSAQQFPDLHSELNLSSLELGDSALYFCASSLGTSGQYNEQFFGPGTRLTVL.

This clone has just a few counts. The chain is built from TRBV15 and TRBJ1-1; tentative D call: TRBD1 (6 bases). Germline-derived CDR1 and CDR2 are LNHNV and YYDKDF (reference sequence). This CDR3 spans 15 amino acids. V was clipped by 7 bases and J by 0 bases, with 15 bases between them. DNA of the CDR3: TGTGCCACCACTAAAAACAGGGCTATGAACACTGAAGCTTTCTTT. Its protein product is CATTKNRAMNTEAFF.

This clone was observed a few times. Other DNA sequences of this sample code for an identical CDR3. CDR3 bases: TGTGCCAGCTCACCATCGAGCCAGCCCCAGCATTTT. Translated: CASSPSSQPQHF. The V and J genes are TRBV18 and TRBJ1-5; no reliable D call. Trimming left V 2 bases short and J 7 bases short, with 6 bases between. Germline V gene data show CDR1 as KGHSH and CDR2 as LQKENI. This CDR3 is built from 12 residues.

This chain links TRBV7-9 with TRBJ2-1; D is ambiguous. Between the trimmed V and J ends, which lost 1 base and 11 bases, there was a span of 9 bases. This CDR3 has 12 residues. CDR1 is SEHNR and CDR2 is FQNEAQ in the germline V gene (reference sequence). This chain's CDR3 is CASSLDSGQQFF. The DNA for the CDR3 is TGTGCCAGCAGCTTAGATTCAGGCCAGCAGTTCTTC.

The chain combines TRBV18 with TRBJ1-3; 7 nucleotides match TRBD1. Losses at the gene ends were 1 base for V and 0 bases for J; bases not matched to a gene: 6. The CDR3 has 17 residues. Per germline, CDR1 KGHSH and CDR2 LQKENI. The CDR3 DNA reads TGTGCCAGCTCACCACGGAGGGGGCTAGTCTCTGGAAACACCATATATTTT. It specifies CASSPRRGLVSGNTIYF.

This clone occurred a few times. In DNA form, the CDR3 reads TGTGCCAGCAGTTTTCAGGGGAACACTGAAGCTTTCTTT. Its protein product is CASSFQGNTEAFF. The chain is built from TRBV7-9 and TRBJ1-1; a possible D gene is TRBD1 (5 bases). Germline V lookup: CDR1 SEHNR, CDR2 FQNEAQ (reference sequence). The CDR3 covers 13 residues. The V end lost 6 bases, the J end lost 1 base, and 9 bases lay between the germline ends. Full variable domain (outside the CDR3, taken from reference TRBV7-9 and TRBJ1-1): DTGVSQNPRHKITKRGQNVTFRCDPISEHNRLYWYRQTLGQGPEFLTYFQNEAQLEKSRLLSDRFSAERPKGSFSTLEIQRTEQGDSAMYLCASSFQGNTEAFFGQGTRLTVV.

This clone was recorded a few times. The same CDR3 is also encoded by other DNA sequences in this sample. The V and J genes are TRBV9 and TRBJ2-5; TRBD1 matches at 7 bases. Per the germline V gene, CDR1 is SGDLS and CDR2 is YYNGEE. The CDR3 is 14 amino acids. J was trimmed by 5 bases and V by 0 bases; bases with no gene match: 4. CDR3 protein: CASSVDRGQETQYF. CDR3 DNA sequence: TGTGCCAGCAGCGTAGATAGGGGGCAGGAGACCCAGTACTTC.

This clone was seen a handful of times. The V call is TRBV7-9, the J call TRBJ2-2; maybe TRBD1 (5 bases). CDR1 and CDR2 (germline): SEHNR, FQNEAQ (reference sequence). The CDR3 totals 15 residues. V lost 8 bases and J 4 bases, leaving 17 bases between the germline ends. The CDR3 is CASSPGARATGELFF. Written as DNA, the CDR3 is TGTGCCAGCTCCCCTGGCGCCAGGGCCACCGGGGAGCTGTTTTTT.

The table lists this clone with a few counts. This chain uses TRBV5-1 with TRBJ1-2; the D gene is possibly TRBD1 (5 bases). There are 14 residues in the CDR3. The V end lost 4 bases, the J end lost 5 bases, and 15 bases lay between the germline ends. Per germline, CDR1 SGHRS and CDR2 YFSETQ. CDR3 in amino acids: CASSPSPRDYGYTF. CDR3 DNA sequence: TGCGCCAGCAGCCCGTCTCCCAGGGATTATGGCTACACCTTC.

This chain links TRBV2 with TRBJ2-7; perhaps TRBD1 as D (6 bases). Germline CDR1 is SNHLY and CDR2 is FYNNEI. The CDR3 consists of 15 residues. V gave up 6 bases and J gave up 5 bases, with 20 bases separating them. The CDR3 bases are TGTGCCAGCAGCCGAAACAGGGAGTCGATCGACGAGCAGTACTTC. Translating it yields CASSRNRESIDEQYF.

There are a few counts of this clone. V usage is TRBV28 and J usage is TRBJ1-2; D is undetermined. The CDR3 runs to 13 residues. The germline CDR1 and CDR2 sequences are MDHEN and SYDVKM. V was cut by 3 bases and J by 7 bases, with 12 bases left in between. CDR3 sequence: CASSFRQAGGYTF. The CDR3, as DNA: TGTGCCAGCAGTTTTAGGCAGGCCGGTGGCTACACCTTC.

The chain links TRBV2 to TRBJ1-1; 8 bases are shared with TRBD1. The CDR3 contains 13 residues. Trimming removed 7 bases from V and 2 bases from J; junction bases left unmatched: 3. Germline lookup yields CDR1 SNHLY and CDR2 FYNNEI. The DNA for the CDR3 is TGTGCCAGCAAGGCAGGGGGCAACACTGAAGCTTTCTTT. It yields the protein CASKAGGNTEAFF. The full variable domain, completed using reference TRBV2 and TRBJ1-1, is EPEVTQTPSHQVTQMGQEVILRCVPISNHLYFYWYRQILGQKVEFLVSFYNNEISEKSEIFDDQFSVERPDGSNFTLKIRSTKLEDSAMYFCASKAGGNTEAFFGQGTRLTVV.

This rearrangement joins TRBV5-8 to TRBJ1-1; D gene uncertain. Between the trimmed V and J ends, which lost 0 bases and 3 bases, there was a span of 6 bases. CDR3 size: 13 residues. Germline CDR1 SGHTS, CDR2 YDEGEE. The CDR3 loop reads CASSLADYTEAFF. DNA for the CDR3: TGTGCCAGCAGCTTGGCTGACTACACTGAAGCTTTCTTT.

V is TRBV21-1 and J is TRBJ2-1; TRBD2 was called by the table and not checked on the DNA. TRBV21-1 is recorded as a pseudogene. This CDR3 region has 17 residues. The CDR3 nucleotides are TGTGCCAGCAGCCCCGGCGGAGGGTATGGTTCCTACAATGAGCAGTTCTTC. Encoded protein: CASSPGGGYGSYNEQFF.

Only a few counts were recorded for this clone. The chain employs TRBV7-8 and TRBJ1-5; 9 nucleotides match TRBD1. The germline V gene has CDR1 SGHVS and CDR2 FQNEAQ. Trimming at V came to 3 bases and at J to 4 bases, leaving 7 bases not matched to a gene. The length of the CDR3 is 16 residues. CDR3: CASSFGGQGANQPQHF. Here the CDR3 DNA reads TGTGCCAGCAGCTTTGGGGGACAGGGTGCTAATCAGCCCCAGCATTTT.